The next 26 T cell receptor beta chains were all read from a single sample in a study of shared clonotypes between healthy human individuals. Sequencing was performed with immunoSEQ multiplex PCR; in TCRdb, only in-frame clones are kept and a portion is missing. The sample shows approximately 500,000 clones, 79% of them seen only once. Sequenced sample: PBMCs. The receptors were gathered from a woman aged 35 to 49 in good health. Some clones in this sample may be carry-over from other donors' samples.

The gene calls are TRBV30 and TRBJ1-5; D gene uncertain. CDR3 size: 14 residues. Trimming cost V 0 bases and J 6 bases, with 12 bases left between them. Germline lookup yields CDR1 GTSNPN and CDR2 SVGIG (reference sequence). The CDR3 loop reads CAWSVKTRGQPQHF. CDR3 DNA sequence: TGTGCCTGGAGTGTAAAGACACGCGGTCAGCCCCAGCATTTT.

This clone was seen a handful of times. The chain carries TRBV11-1 and TRBJ2-4, with D maybe TRBD1 (6 bases). V lost 1 base and J 0 bases, leaving 13 bases between the germline ends. Germline CDR1 SGHAT, CDR2 FQDESV (reference sequence). The CDR3 spans 17 residues. CDR3 coding DNA: TGTGCCAGCAGCTTAGGTTTGGACAGCCTAGCCAAAAACATTCAGTACTTC. This gives the protein CASSLGLDSLAKNIQYF.

This clone has a handful of counts. Distinct nucleotide sequences in the sample also encode this CDR3. The chain has TRBV2 and TRBJ1-2; 10 bases are a match to TRBD1. The CDR3 runs to 12 residues. After removal of 7 bases from V and 6 bases from J, the junction contained 2 bases not matched to a gene. Per the germline V gene, CDR1 is SNHLY and CDR2 is FYNNEI. CDR3: CASTGTGDGYTF. In DNA, the CDR3 is TGTGCCAGCACAGGGACAGGGGATGGCTACACCTTC.

J is TRBJ2-2 and V is TRBV2, with D possibly being TRBD1 (6 bases). CDR3 length: 15 residues. The V and J ends lost 5 bases and 1 base respectively, with 11 bases between them. Germline CDR1 SNHLY, CDR2 FYNNEI. The CDR3 is CASSQGQGNTGELFF. The CDR3 DNA reads TGTGCCAGCAGTCAGGGACAAGGGAACACCGGGGAGCTGTTTTTT.

This chain's CDR3 is CASSFLRQGAYEQYF. In nucleotides, the CDR3 is TGTGCCAGCAGCTTCTTGCGACAGGGGGCCTACGAGCAGTACTTC. J is TRBJ2-7 and V is TRBV5-6; 9 bases match TRBD1. Looked up from germline, CDR1 is SGHDT and CDR2 is YYEEEE. The ends lost 2 bases at V and 2 bases at J; junction bases unmatched: 5. The CDR3 sequence is 15 residues long.

This clone has just a few counts. This chain joins TRBV2 and TRBJ2-2; possibly TRBD1 or TRBD2 for D (5 bases each). Trimming pared 7 bases from V and 1 base from J, leaving 10 bases between. CDR3 length: 14 residues. Germline V lookup: CDR1 SNHLY, CDR2 FYNNEI. CDR3 DNA sequence: TGTGCCAGCACCGGGGACCAGAACACCGGGGAGCTGTTTTTT. Protein sequence: CASTGDQNTGELFF.

The gene calls are TRBV7-3 and TRBJ2-1; possible D gene TRBD1, 6 bases. Germline V gene data show CDR1 as SGHTA and CDR2 as FQGTGA. V lost 5 bases to trimming and J lost 8 bases, with 10 bases between them. This CDR3 is built from 12 residues. The CDR3 is CASSLQGHEQFF. Written as DNA, the CDR3 is TGTGCCAGCAGCCTACAGGGACATGAGCAGTTCTTC.

The V gene is TRBV14, the J gene TRBJ1-1; D ambiguous. Germline loops: CDR1 SGHDN, CDR2 FVKESK. The V end was cut by 0 bases, the J end by 6 bases, with 8 bases between. The CDR3 length is 13 residues. The CDR3 DNA follows: TGTGCCAGCAGCCAAGATTATTCGTCTGAAGCTTTCTTT. Translated: CASSQDYSSEAFF.

The chain couples TRBV21-1 to TRBJ2-1; the D call of TRBD1 is as the table states it, not checked on the DNA. TRBV21-1 is flagged as a pseudogene. This CDR3 contains 15 residues. The CDR3 coding sequence is TGTGCCAGCAGCAAAAAAGGGACAGGGAACAATGAGCAGTTCTTC. This encodes CASSKKGTGNNEQFF.

This clone was counted only a few times. The chain carries TRBV10-3 and TRBJ2-2; D is possibly TRBD2 (5 bases). V was clipped by 3 bases and J by 6 bases, with 8 bases between them. Germline loops: CDR1 ENHRY, CDR2 SYGVKD. The CDR3 has 13 residues. The CDR3 sequence: CAISEGSPGELFF. In DNA, the CDR3 is TGTGCCATCAGTGAAGGGAGTCCCGGGGAGCTGTTTTTT.

CDR3 nucleotide sequence: TGTGCCAGCAGCTTAGACGAACCCCCCGTCGGGGAGCTGTTTTTT. As protein: CASSLDEPPVGELFF. J is TRBJ2-2 and V is TRBV7-3; D is unresolved. V was shortened by 2 bases and J by 7 bases, with 14 bases between the two germline ends. Germline V gene data show CDR1 as SGHTA and CDR2 as FQGTGA. This CDR3 has 15 amino acids.

The chain has TRBV7-2 and TRBJ1-4; no clear D gene. CDR1 SGHTA and CDR2 FQGNSA come from the germline V gene. This CDR3 comprises 15 residues. Trimming pared 5 bases from V and 0 bases from J, leaving 10 bases between. The CDR3 sequence: CASSIRSATNEKLFF. The CDR3 nucleotides are TGTGCCAGCAGCATAAGAAGTGCAACTAATGAAAAACTGTTTTTT.

The chain combines TRBV19 with TRBJ1-5; TRBD1 might be the D (5 bases). The germline V gene has CDR1 LNHDA and CDR2 SQIVND (reference sequence). Between the trimmed V and J ends, which lost 3 bases and 5 bases, there was a span of 14 bases. The CDR3 spans 15 residues. The CDR3 sequence is CASSIGDVGYQPQHF. The DNA of the CDR3 is TGTGCCAGTAGTATCGGGGACGTAGGATATCAGCCCCAGCATTTT.

Remarks on this clone: The junction and the germline gene differ at one end; a read error may be behind it. The V call is TRBV28, the J call TRBJ1-1; no clear D gene. Looked up from germline, CDR1 is MDHEN and CDR2 is SYDVKM. The CDR3 runs to 14 residues. CDR3 protein: CASSSPPIEAEASF. In DNA form, the CDR3 reads TGTGCCAGCAGTTCCCCCCCGATCGAGGCTGAAGCTTCCTTT.

CDR3 loop: CASSLSVGTGAEQYF. Written as DNA, the CDR3 is TGTGCCAGCAGTTTATCGGTGGGGACAGGGGCCGAGCAGTACTTC. The chain is built from TRBV28 and TRBJ2-7; 10 bases agree with TRBD1. The CDR3 sequence is 15 residues long. Trimming cost V 1 base and J 6 bases; bases outside gene matches: 6. Germline CDR1 MDHEN, CDR2 SYDVKM. Combining the CDR3 with reference TRBV28 and TRBJ2-7 gives the whole variable domain DVKVTQSSRYLVKRTGEKVFLECVQDMDHENMFWYRQDPGLGLRLIYFSYDVKMKEKGDIPEGYSVSREKKERFSLILESASTNQTSMYLCASSLSVGTGAEQYFGPGTRLTVT.

The V gene is TRBV6-1, the J gene TRBJ2-7; a possible D gene is TRBD1 (6 bases). With 7 bases removed from V and 4 bases from J, the gap between germline ends came to 8 bases. This CDR3 spans 11 amino acids. CDR1 and CDR2 from the germline V gene are MNHNS and SASEGT. CDR3 sequence reads: CASNQGYEQYF. The CDR3 DNA is TGTGCCAGCAATCAGGGGTACGAGCAGTACTTC.

This clone occurred many times. Additional DNA sequences in this sample encode the identical CDR3. V and J are TRBV18 and TRBJ1-1, with D possibly TRBD1 on 6 matching bases. Germline CDR1 KGHSH, CDR2 LQKENI. The CDR3 consists of 13 residues. The V gene lost 3 bases and the J gene lost 7 bases, with 12 bases spanning the gap. CDR3 residues: CASSPSRGIEAFF. DNA for the CDR3: TGTGCCAGCTCACCCTCCAGGGGAATTGAAGCTTTCTTT. Full variable domain (outside the CDR3, taken from reference TRBV18 and TRBJ1-1): NAGVMQNPRHLVRRRGQEARLRCSPMKGHSHVYWYRQLPEEGLKFMVYLQKENIIDESGMPKERFSAEFPKEGPSILRIQQVVRGDSAAYFCASSPSRGIEAFFGQGTRLTVV.

This chain connects TRBV5-1 to TRBJ2-5; D may be TRBD2 (5 bases). V dropped 4 bases and J dropped 5 bases, with 15 bases sitting between them. This CDR3 contains 14 residues. CDR1 and CDR2 from the germline V gene are SGHRS and YFSETQ. The CDR3 DNA reads as TGCGCCAGCAGCCCCGGGGTAGGGCGGGAGACCCAGTACTTC. It specifies CASSPGVGRETQYF.

The count of this clone is one. V usage is TRBV6-1 and J usage is TRBJ2-5, with 8 bases lining up with TRBD1. The CDR3 totals 15 residues. CDR1 is MNHNS and CDR2 is SASEGT in the germline V gene. Trimming cost V 3 bases and J 0 bases; bases outside gene matches: 3. CDR3 DNA sequence: TGTGCCAGCAGTGAGACAGGGGCGTACCAAGAGACCCAGTACTTC. Residues: CASSETGAYQETQYF.

The genes are TRBV30 and TRBJ1-3; D is uncertain. CDR1 and CDR2 from the germline V gene are GTSNPN and SVGIG (reference sequence). The V end lost 0 bases, the J end lost 0 bases, and 12 bases lay between the germline ends. The CDR3 covers 16 residues. The CDR3 DNA reads TGTGCCTGGAGTGTACAAAGGCAGGCCTCTGGAAACACCATATATTTT. It translates to CAWSVQRQASGNTIYF.

V and J are TRBV19 and TRBJ1-3; 11 bases match TRBD1. The V and J ends lost 9 bases and 0 bases, in that order; junction bases with no gene match: 7. The CDR3 contains 16 residues. CDR1 is LNHDA, CDR2 SQIVND, per germline (reference sequence). CDR3 DNA sequence: TGTGCCAGCCGGGACAGGGGGTCGGCCTCTGGAAACACCATATATTTT. As protein: CASRDRGSASGNTIYF.

The J gene is TRBJ2-5, the V gene TRBV28; D is possibly TRBD1 (6 bases). The germline CDR1 and CDR2 sequences are MDHEN and SYDVKM. This CDR3 spans 15 amino acids. Trimming left V 7 bases short and J 5 bases short, with 20 bases between. The CDR3 coding sequence is TGTGCCAGCAACCCAGGGGACAAAAGGAGGGAGACCCAGTACTTC. It is translated as CASNPGDKRRETQYF.

This sequence joins TRBV2 and TRBJ1-5, with D possibly matching TRBD1 (5 bases). V lost 5 bases to trimming and J lost 0 bases, with 8 bases between them. Germline CDR1 SNHLY, CDR2 FYNNEI. The CDR3 is made up of 14 amino acids. The CDR3 sequence: CASSKTDSNQPQHF. In nucleotides, the CDR3 is TGTGCCAGCAGTAAGACAGATAGCAATCAGCCCCAGCATTTT.

The chain carries TRBV28 and TRBJ2-7; 9 bases fit TRBD1. The CDR3 length is 14 residues. With 1 base clipped from V and 3 bases from J, the junction kept 1 base outside the gene matches. The germline V gene has CDR1 MDHEN and CDR2 SYDVKM. The CDR3 nucleotides read TGTGCCAGCAGTTTATTGGGACAGGGCTACGAGCAGTACTTC. Protein product: CASSLLGQGYEQYF.

The V and J genes are TRBV5-1 and TRBJ1-2, with unresolved D. Germline CDR1 is SGHRS and CDR2 is YFSETQ. The CDR3 has 14 amino acids. V was cut by 4 bases and J by 4 bases, with 14 bases left in between. CDR3 DNA: TGCGCCAGCAGCCCCGCTCGGGGAGGCTATGGCTACACCTTC. This encodes CASSPARGGYGYTF.

CDR3 bases: TGTGCCTGGAGTTCGATAGAGGAAAAACTGTTTTTT. The encoded protein is CAWSSIEEKLFF. V gene TRBV30 combines with J gene TRBJ1-4; D uncertain. The CDR3 has 12 amino acids. Per germline, CDR1 GTSNPN and CDR2 SVGIG (reference sequence). V was trimmed by 2 bases and J by 8 bases, leaving 9 bases between them.